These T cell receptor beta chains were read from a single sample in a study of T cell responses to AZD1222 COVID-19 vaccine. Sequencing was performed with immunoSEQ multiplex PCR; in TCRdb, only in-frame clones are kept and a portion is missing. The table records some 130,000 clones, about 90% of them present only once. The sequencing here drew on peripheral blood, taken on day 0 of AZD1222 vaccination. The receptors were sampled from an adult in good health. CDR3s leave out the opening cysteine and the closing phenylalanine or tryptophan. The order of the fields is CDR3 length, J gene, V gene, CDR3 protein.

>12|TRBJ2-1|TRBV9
ASSVDEGRNEQF
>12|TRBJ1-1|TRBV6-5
ASSLLLANTEAF
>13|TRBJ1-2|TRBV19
ASSSPAGAYYGYT
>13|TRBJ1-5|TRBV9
ASSVNGISNQPQH
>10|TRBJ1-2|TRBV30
ASKGQNYGYT
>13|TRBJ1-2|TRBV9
ASSVEGAGFYGYT
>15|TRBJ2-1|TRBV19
ASSIGSGGAQYNEQF
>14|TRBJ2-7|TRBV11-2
ASSLGTSWGAYEQY
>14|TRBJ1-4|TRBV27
ASSRVQGAGHEKLF
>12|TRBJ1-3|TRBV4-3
ASSQEGSGNTIY
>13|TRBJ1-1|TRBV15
ATSRESRVVTEAF
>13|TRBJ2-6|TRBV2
ASSADPSGANVLT
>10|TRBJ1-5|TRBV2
ASRGRYQPQH
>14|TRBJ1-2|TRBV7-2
ASSLVLFGSDRGYT
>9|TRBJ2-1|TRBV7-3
ASSLGRKGF
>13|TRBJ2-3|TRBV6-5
ASIVLAGSTDTQY
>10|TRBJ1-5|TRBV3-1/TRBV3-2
ASSQGGLHRH
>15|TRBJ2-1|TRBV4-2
ASSQVLGTDSYNEQF
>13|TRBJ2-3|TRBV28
ASSSTGGGADTQY
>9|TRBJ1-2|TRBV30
AWTGGYGYT
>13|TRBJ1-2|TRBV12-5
ASGVFKTGIYGYT
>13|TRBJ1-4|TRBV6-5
ASTAGQLLNEKLF
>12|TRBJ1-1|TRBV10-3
AISMTALNTEAF
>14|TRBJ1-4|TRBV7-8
ASSLQDRATNEKLF
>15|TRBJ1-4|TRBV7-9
ASSLPRDGATNEKLF
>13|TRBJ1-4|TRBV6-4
ASSDSGTGGEKLF
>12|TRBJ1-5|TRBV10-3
AISEDRDNQPQH
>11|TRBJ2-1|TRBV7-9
ASSTTGGNEQF
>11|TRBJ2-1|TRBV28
AGVGDPHNEQF
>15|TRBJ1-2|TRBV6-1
ASSGQGVAGGGGGYT
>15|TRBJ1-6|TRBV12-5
ASSLAPSSGKNSPLH
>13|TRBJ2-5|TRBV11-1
ASSLDQGRQETQY
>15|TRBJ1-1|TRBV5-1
ASSSWGGGSVSTEAF
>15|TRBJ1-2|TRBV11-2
ASSLARTPEWDYGYT
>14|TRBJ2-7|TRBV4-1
ASSQAPDRPTYEQY
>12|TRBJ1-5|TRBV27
ASRLKGGAQPQH
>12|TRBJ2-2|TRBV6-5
ASSPGPNTGELF
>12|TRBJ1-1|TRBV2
ASTYTGGGTEAF
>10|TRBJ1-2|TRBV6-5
ASSSRGGGYT
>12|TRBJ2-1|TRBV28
ASRLDRGYNEQF
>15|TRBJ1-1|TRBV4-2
AFGGQGRWGQNTEAF
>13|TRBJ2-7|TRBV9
ASSVVGDSSYEQY
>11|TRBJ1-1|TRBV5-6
ASSFGTDTEAF
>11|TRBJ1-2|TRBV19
AISKNQGSGYT
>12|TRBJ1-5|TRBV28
ASSMVVYNQPQH